Included here is one T cell receptor beta chain sequence, with context. What antigen it recognizes has not been identified. Base qualities are not provided; no much larger clone lies one nucleotide away. Library preparation employed the immunoSEQ multiplex PCR assay. A mixture of 60 forward primers for TCR Vbeta segments and 13 reverse primers for TCR Jbeta segments was used in the multiplex PCR. The CDR3 region of rearranged TCR beta genes was amplified from genomic DNA by a multiplex PCR assay. The Illumina HiSeq System was used to sequence the amplified TCR beta libraries as 87-base-pair reads. From the authors' description of their analysis: A later analysis counted about 76 million unique TCR beta chains across the roughly 700 repertoires, and roughly 9.9 million of these chains were shared by at least two donors. To remove PCR and sequencing errors, raw reads were error-corrected and collapsed into unique sequences using a nearest-neighbor algorithm that merged closely related sequences. V, D and J gene segments were assigned by aligning CDR3 sequences to IMGT reference sequences. For a sequence to be retained, a match of at least six nucleotides was required to both a V gene segment and a J gene segment. A rearrangement counted as productive if the CDR3 had no stop codons and remained in frame with V and J, and every other rearrangement counted as non-productive. Following IMGT convention, CDR3 was defined as the stretch from the second conserved V-encoded cysteine up to the conserved J-encoded phenylalanine. The earlier analysis of about 590 of the donors excluded sequences that lacked an unambiguous match to a single V gene segment. In an earlier analysis of a few hundred of the donors, V segments were called functional above 56.7% productive rearrangements and were called segregating when the between-donor standard deviation exceeded 5%. A statistical classification framework was developed to diagnose cytomegalovirus status using the catalog of TCR beta chain sequences. V and J gene assignment, in a later analysis, came from comparing TCR nucleotide sequences with IMGT/GENE-DB human TR gene sequences. A later analysis assigned CDR3 sequences and most-parsimonious VDJ recombination scenarios with the TCRdist pipeline. In a later analysis, each TCR beta chain was defined by its CDR3 amino acid sequence together with its V-gene family, and reads without a unique V-gene family were excluded. A later analysis removed several hundred highly shared, low-generation-probability nucleotide sequences to deal with suspected cross-contamination and a sequencing artifact. In a later analysis, a clonal expansion index was calculated for each public chain from normalized within-repertoire ranks of inferred template counts. Generation probabilities in a later analysis came from a VDJ recombination model fitted to out-of-frame rearrangements, and those results were checked against IGoR. A later analysis scored TCR-TCR, TCR-HLA and TCR-CMV co-occurrence with hypergeometric tests, applying a repertoire-size bias correction to TCR pairs. False discovery rates were estimated in a later analysis by permuting HLA or CMV assignments 20 times. In a later analysis, co-occurring TCRs were grouped using DBSCAN, and TCRdist sequence similarity was added for clustering within HLA-allele-positive subsets. Repertoires with fewer than 30,000 or more than 120,000 public chains were left out of co-occurrence clustering, as were a handful of repertoires with anomalous nucleotide sharing. The table was pulled from immuneACCESS by TCRdb, which kept in-frame rearrangements only. Such tables lose some clones; where checked, under half of the loss comes from unresolved V genes, and the rest has no known cause. The V and J calls and the clone size are those of that table, but D and trimming were determined from the DNA. This sample has under 200,000 clones in its table, and about four fifths of those were observed once. Approximately 0.47% of the sample is taken by the ten largest.

The cohort comprised 550 to 700 healthy bone marrow donors. Cohort members were all nominally healthy when sampled, although unrecorded immune exposures were likely present. The donor was CMV seronegative and belonged to the group of under 400 seronegative cohort members. Each donor provided a peripheral blood sample, and peripheral blood mononuclear cells were used for TCR beta sequencing. Genomic DNA extraction from the blood cell samples was performed with the Qiagen DNeasy Blood Extraction Kit. This specimen comes from a study of cytomegalovirus exposure and HLA in healthy donors (dated by TCRdb to about 2017). Concerning the study at large: According to an earlier analysis of a few hundred of the donors, about 179 million T cells yielded 90 million to 140 million unique TCR beta sequences and about 300 Gb of sequence data. Roughly 300 gigabases of sequencing data and about 92 million unique TCR sequences made up an early release that covered around 640 HLA-typed donors. Of the 300 to 400 genotyped donors, 81% fell in the genetic ancestry cluster associated with self-reported Caucasian donors. The study aimed to test whether signatures of past pathogen exposure could be identified by cataloging public T cell receptors. The study profiled the T cell repertoires of fewer than 850 subjects by immunosequencing and related them to cytomegalovirus serostatus. Along with the approximately 600-subject first cohort, a separate validation cohort of over a hundred different subjects was used. To predict cytomegalovirus infection status, the study brought together high-throughput TCR immunosequencing, statistical association of individual TCRs with disease status, and machine learning. A later analysis re-analyzed previously published TCR beta repertoires from hundreds of donors and added high-resolution HLA genotyping to study TCR occurrence patterns. Rather than using new phenotypic data, the later analysis identified candidate immune exposures from TCR beta sequences and from how often those sequences occurred across donors. To decide whether each TCR beta V gene segment behaved as functional or pseudogenic, an earlier analysis of approximately 620 of the donors relied on high-throughput TCR beta sequencing. Donor age, sex, ethnicity and CMV serostatus were compiled alongside the repertoire data. In a later genetic analysis, genome-wide SNP genotypes for about three fifths of the roughly 670 donors were used, and that subset was treated as a discovery cohort. All discovery cohort repertoires had been generated using a single sequencing platform. Both class I and class II loci were covered by HLA typing, at four-digit resolution. Typing coverage varied by locus: roughly 629-640 donors for A, B, C, DRB1 and DQB1; approximately 500 for DQA1; some 610 for DPA1; fewer than 480 for DPB1. Roughly five DR-DQ haplotypes were handled as single units for association and clustering, since linkage in the cohort was strong. Among roughly 400 genotyped donors of the cohort, an average of approximately 240,000 unique TCR beta nucleotide sequences were sequenced per donor, roughly a sixth of them non-productive. The research as a whole found: The study gave a list of 150 to 200 TCR beta chains associated with cytomegalovirus. At a false discovery rate of 0.05, a later analysis linked 15,000 to 20,000 TCR beta sequences to specific HLA alleles. According to a later analysis, most CMV-associated TCR beta chains appeared to be HLA-restricted, and the HLA associations seemed to be driven largely by CMV exposure. A further reported finding was that TCR beta sequences accurately predicted the HLA-A and HLA-B alleles for most subjects in the first cohort. In a later genetic analysis, a missense DCLRE1C variant was associated with V-gene and J-gene trimming of TCR beta chains, and the association was replicated in an independent cohort. Because some donors lacked HLA typing at each locus, the association tests relied only on the typed subset. In a later analysis, HLA-associated TCR beta chains were found to be more clonally expanded and to have lower generation probabilities than equally common non-associated chains. For the cohort, immune exposure information was limited to CMV serostatus. In vitro tests confirmed that a few of the cytomegalovirus-associated TCR beta chains recognize cytomegalovirus antigens. Most TCR sequences were observed very rarely across donors, whereas some public TCRs were present in many individuals. When HLA alleles, especially DR and DQ, strongly co-occurred, attributing TCR associations to individual alleles was difficult. Because counts were too low, around 17 rarely observed V segments, including chromosome 9 orphons, were left out of the earlier analysis of 587 of the donors. According to a later genetic analysis, donors in an Asian-associated ancestry cluster had fewer N-insertions in productive TCRs than the approximately 650-donor mean. Roughly uniform sequencing depth across donors was assumed in presence/absence analyses, although this assumption may not hold. Some IMGT-functional V segments, including TRBV6-2 and TRBV6-3, could not be distinguished by the 87-base-pair reads and were therefore excluded. The sequencing pipeline was judged likely to have produced a cluster of highly shared sequence variants as a technical artifact. In a later analysis, several top co-occurrence clusters were reported to appear linked to parvovirus B19, influenza, CMV and Epstein-Barr virus. In a later analysis, the rate of TCR association differed among HLA loci, with DRB1 alleles having the most associated TCRs and HLA-C alleles having the fewest. The cohort was sequenced for TCR beta chains only, and without alpha or paired-chain data the features that could be detected were limited. Linkage disequilibrium might explain the correlated functional status among segregating V segments, but an unknown experimental factor could not be excluded. In an earlier analysis of some 540 of the donors, most TCR beta V segments appeared in productive rearrangements about 87% or about 30% of the time, broadly matching IMGT annotations. Cytomegalovirus status was reported to be diagnosed by the classifier with high specificity and sensitivity in both the original and validation cohorts. The authors suggested that the approach could potentially be generalized to other disease states and immunological phenotypes.

The CDR3 contains 15 residues, cysteine and phenylalanine counted. CDR3 DNA is the only sequence kept; it has 45 bases, read in frame from the first base. According to the germline V gene (reference sequence), CDR1 reads GTSNPN and CDR2 reads SVGIG. Trimming accounts for 2 bases at V and 7 bases at J, while the number of junction bases matched to no gene is 9. Sequenced material: PBMCs. Here the chain combines TRBV30 and TRBJ1-4, and 8 junction bases match TRBD1. The origin of this receptor is a woman aged 50 to 60 in good health and CMV-seronegative. In nucleotides, the sequence is TGTGCCTGGAGTCTACCGGACAGGGTGGGTGAAAAACTGTTTTTT. Its protein reads: CAWSLPDRVGEKLFF.